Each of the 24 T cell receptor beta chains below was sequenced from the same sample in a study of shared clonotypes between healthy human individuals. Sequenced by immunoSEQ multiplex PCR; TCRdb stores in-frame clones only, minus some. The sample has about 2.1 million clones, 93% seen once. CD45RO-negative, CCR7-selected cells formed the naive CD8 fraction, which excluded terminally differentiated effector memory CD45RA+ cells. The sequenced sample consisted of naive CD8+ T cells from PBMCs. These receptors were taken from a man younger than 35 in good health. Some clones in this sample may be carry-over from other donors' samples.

CDR3 sequence: CASSLLNSYEQYF. The CDR3 nucleotides are TGTGCCAGCAGCTTGTTAAACAGCTACGAGCAGTACTTC. This chain uses TRBV5-5 with TRBJ2-7, with D unresolved. The CDR3 length is 13 residues. Germline CDR1 SGHKS, CDR2 YYEKEE (reference sequence). The germline V and J ends were trimmed by 1 base and 3 bases, with 8 bases remaining between them. Full variable domain (remainder filled in from reference TRBV5-5 and TRBJ2-7): DAGVTQSPTHLIKTRGQQVTLRCSPISGHKSVSWYQQVLGQGPQFIFQYYEKEERGRGNFPDRFSARQFPNYSSELNVNALLLGDSALYLCASSLLNSYEQYFGPGTRLTVT.

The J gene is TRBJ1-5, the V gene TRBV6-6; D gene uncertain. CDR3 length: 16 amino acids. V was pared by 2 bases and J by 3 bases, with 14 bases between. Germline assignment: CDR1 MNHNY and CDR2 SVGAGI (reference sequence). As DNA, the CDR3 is TGTGCCAGCAGTTACGGGCTTGCTGGCTCCAATCAGCCCCAGCATTTT. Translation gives CASSYGLAGSNQPQHF.

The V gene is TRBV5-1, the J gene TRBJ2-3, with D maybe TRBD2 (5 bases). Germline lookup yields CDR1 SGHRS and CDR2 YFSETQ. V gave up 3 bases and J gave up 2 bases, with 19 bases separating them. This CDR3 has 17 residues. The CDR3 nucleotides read TGCGCCAGCAGCTCGAGTTCCGGAGCGGCTGACACAGATACGCAGTATTTT. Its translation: CASSSSSGAADTDTQYF.

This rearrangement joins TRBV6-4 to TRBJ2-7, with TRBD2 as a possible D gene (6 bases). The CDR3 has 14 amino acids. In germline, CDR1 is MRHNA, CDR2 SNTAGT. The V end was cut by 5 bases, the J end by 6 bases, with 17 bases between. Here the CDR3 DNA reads TGTGCCAGCAGTCCCTCGCGGGAAGCGAGCGAGCAGTACTTC. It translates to CASSPSREASEQYF.

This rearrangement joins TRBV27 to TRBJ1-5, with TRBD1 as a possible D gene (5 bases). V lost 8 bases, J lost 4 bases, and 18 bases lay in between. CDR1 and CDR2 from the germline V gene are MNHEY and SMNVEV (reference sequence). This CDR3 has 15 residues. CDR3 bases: TGTGCCAGCCGGAAGGGACGAGGGTGGAATCAGCCCCAGCATTTT. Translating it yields CASRKGRGWNQPQHF.

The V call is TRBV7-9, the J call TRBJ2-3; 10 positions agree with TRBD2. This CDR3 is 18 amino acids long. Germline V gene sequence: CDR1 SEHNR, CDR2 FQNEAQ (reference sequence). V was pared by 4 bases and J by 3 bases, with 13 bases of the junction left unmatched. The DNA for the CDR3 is TGTGCCAGCAGCTCCCTCACACAGCGGGAGGGCCCGACAGATACGCAGTATTTT. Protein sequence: CASSSLTQREGPTDTQYF.

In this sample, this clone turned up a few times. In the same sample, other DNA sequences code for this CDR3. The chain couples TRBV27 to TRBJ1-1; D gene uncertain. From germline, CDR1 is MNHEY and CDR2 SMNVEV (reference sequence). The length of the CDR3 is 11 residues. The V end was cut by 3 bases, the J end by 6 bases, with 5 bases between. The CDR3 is CASSFGPEAFF. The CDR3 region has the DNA TGTGCCAGCAGTTTCGGACCTGAAGCTTTCTTT.

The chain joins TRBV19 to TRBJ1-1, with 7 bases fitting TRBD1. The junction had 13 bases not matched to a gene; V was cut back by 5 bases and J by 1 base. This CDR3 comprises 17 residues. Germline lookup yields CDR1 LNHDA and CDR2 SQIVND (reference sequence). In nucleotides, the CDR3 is TGTGCCAGTAGTGTCGACAGGGAAGGAAGGGCGAACACTGAAGCTTTCTTT. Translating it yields CASSVDREGRANTEAFF.

The CDR3 nucleotides are TGTGCCAGCAGTTTACGACTAGCGGGAGGGAAAGGGGAGCTGTTTTTT. Translated, it gives CASSLRLAGGKGELFF. V is TRBV27 and J is TRBJ2-2; 14 bases align to TRBD2. The CDR3 sequence is 16 residues long. J lost 8 bases, V lost 2 bases, and 4 bases had no gene match. CDR1 is MNHEY, CDR2 SMNVEV, per germline (reference sequence).

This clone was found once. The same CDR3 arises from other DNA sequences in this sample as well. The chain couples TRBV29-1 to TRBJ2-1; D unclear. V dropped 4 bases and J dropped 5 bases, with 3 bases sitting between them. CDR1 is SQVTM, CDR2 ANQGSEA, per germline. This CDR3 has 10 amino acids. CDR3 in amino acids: CSVGDNEQFF. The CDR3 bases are TGCAGCGTTGGAGACAATGAGCAGTTCTTC.

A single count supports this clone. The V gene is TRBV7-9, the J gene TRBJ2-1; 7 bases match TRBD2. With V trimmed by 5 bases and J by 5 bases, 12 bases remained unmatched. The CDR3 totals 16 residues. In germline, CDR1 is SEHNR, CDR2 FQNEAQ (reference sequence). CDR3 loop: CASSPGLVVVDNEQFF. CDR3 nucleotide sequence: TGTGCCAGCAGCCCCGGACTAGTCGTGGTTGACAATGAGCAGTTCTTC. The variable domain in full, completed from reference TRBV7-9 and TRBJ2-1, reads DTGVSQNPRHKITKRGQNVTFRCDPISEHNRLYWYRQTLGQGPEFLTYFQNEAQLEKSRLLSDRFSAERPKGSFSTLEIQRTEQGDSAMYLCASSPGLVVVDNEQFFGPGTRLTVL.

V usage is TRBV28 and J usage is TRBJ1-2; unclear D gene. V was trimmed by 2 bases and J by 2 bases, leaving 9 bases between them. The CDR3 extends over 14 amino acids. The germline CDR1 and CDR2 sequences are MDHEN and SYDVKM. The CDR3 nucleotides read TGTGCCAGCAGTTTACCCAGCAAGAACTATGGCTACACCTTC. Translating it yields CASSLPSKNYGYTF.

CDR3 sequence reads: CASSLGGLGLADYEQYF. In DNA form, the CDR3 reads TGCGCCAGCAGCTTGGGGGGTCTAGGACTAGCAGACTACGAGCAGTACTTC. The chain couples TRBV5-1 to TRBJ2-7; the match to TRBD2 covers 8 bases. CDR3 size: 17 residues. V gave up 0 bases and J gave up 3 bases; unmatched junction bases: 11. From germline, CDR1 is SGHRS and CDR2 YFSETQ.

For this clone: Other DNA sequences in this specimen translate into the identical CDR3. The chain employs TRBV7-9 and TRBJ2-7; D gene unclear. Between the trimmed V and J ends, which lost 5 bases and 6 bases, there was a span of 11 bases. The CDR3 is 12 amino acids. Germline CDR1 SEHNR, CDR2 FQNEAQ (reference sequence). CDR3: CASSPGPSEQYF. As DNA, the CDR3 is TGTGCCAGCAGCCCCGGGCCGAGCGAGCAGTACTTC.

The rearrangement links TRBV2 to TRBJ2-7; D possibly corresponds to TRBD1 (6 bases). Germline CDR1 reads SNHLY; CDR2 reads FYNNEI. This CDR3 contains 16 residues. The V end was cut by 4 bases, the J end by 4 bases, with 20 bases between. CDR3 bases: TGTGCCAGCAGTGGGAACCGGGACAAGGCAGTGTACGAGCAGTACTTC. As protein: CASSGNRDKAVYEQYF. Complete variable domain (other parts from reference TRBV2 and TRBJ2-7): EPEVTQTPSHQVTQMGQEVILRCVPISNHLYFYWYRQILGQKVEFLVSFYNNEISEKSEIFDDQFSVERPDGSNFTLKIRSTKLEDSAMYFCASSGNRDKAVYEQYFGPGTRLTVT.

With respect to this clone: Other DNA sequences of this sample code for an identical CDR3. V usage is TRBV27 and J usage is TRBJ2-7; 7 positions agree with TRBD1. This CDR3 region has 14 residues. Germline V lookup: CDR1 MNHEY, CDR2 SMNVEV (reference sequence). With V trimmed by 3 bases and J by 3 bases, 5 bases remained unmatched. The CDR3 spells CASSFRTGIYEQYF. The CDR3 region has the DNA TGTGCCAGCAGTTTTCGGACAGGTATCTACGAGCAGTACTTC.

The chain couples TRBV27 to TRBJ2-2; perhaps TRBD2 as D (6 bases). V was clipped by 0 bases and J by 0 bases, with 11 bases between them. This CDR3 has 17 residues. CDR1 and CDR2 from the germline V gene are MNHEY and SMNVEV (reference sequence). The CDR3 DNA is TGTGCCAGCAGTTTATCGAGGGACTCTCCGAACACCGGGGAGCTGTTTTTT. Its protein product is CASSLSRDSPNTGELFF.

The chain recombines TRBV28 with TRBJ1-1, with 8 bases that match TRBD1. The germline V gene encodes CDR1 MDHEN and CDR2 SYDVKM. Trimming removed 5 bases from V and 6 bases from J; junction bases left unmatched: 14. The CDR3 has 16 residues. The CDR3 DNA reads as TGTGCCAGCAGTCTGACAGGGGCCCCGGAGGCCGCTGAAGCTTTCTTT. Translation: CASSLTGAPEAAEAFF. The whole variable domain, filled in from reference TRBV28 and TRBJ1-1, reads DVKVTQSSRYLVKRTGEKVFLECVQDMDHENMFWYRQDPGLGLRLIYFSYDVKMKEKGDIPEGYSVSREKKERFSLILESASTNQTSMYLCASSLTGAPEAAEAFFGQGTRLTVV.

CDR3 residues: CSATGGAYTVSGELFF. Written as DNA, the CDR3 is TGCAGCGCCACGGGGGGGGCCTACACCGTTTCCGGGGAGCTGTTTTTT. V is TRBV29-1 and J is TRBJ2-2; TRBD2 aligns across 8 bases. The CDR3 runs 16 residues. Looked up from germline, CDR1 is SQVTM and CDR2 is ANQGSEA. Trimming removed 7 bases from V and 6 bases from J; junction bases left unmatched: 16.

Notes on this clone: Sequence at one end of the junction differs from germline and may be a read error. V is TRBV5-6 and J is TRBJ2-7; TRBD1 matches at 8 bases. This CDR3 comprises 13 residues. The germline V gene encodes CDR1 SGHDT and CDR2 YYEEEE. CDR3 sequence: CASSLAGGGDLNF. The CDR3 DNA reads TGTGCCAGCAGCTTGGCAGGGGGCGGCGATTTAAACTTC.

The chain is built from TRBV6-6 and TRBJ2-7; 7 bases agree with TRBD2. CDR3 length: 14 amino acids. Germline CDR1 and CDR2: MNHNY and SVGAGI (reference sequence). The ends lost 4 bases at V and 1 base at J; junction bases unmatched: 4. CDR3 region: CASSWGGESYEQYF. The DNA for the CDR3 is TGTGCCAGCAGTTGGGGAGGGGAGTCCTACGAGCAGTACTTC.

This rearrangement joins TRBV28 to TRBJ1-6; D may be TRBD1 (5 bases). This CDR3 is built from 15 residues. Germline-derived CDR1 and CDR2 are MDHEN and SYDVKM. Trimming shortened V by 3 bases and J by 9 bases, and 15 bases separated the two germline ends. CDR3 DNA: TGTGCCAGCAGTTTCGGACTCCTTACAGGTTCACCCCTCCACTTT. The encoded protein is CASSFGLLTGSPLHF.

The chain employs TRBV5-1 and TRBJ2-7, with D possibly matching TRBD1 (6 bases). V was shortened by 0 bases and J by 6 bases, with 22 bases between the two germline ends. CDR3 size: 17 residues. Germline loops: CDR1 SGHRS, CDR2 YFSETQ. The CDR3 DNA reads TGCGCCAGCAGCTTGGCCCAAGGGGGTTTCGCGGGTACCGAGCAGTACTTC. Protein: CASSLAQGGFAGTEQYF.

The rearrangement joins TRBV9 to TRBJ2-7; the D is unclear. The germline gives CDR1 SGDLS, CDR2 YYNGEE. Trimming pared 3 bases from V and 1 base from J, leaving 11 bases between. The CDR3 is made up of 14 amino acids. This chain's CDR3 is CASSGGYPSYEQYF. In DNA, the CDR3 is TGTGCCAGCAGCGGTGGCTATCCATCCTACGAGCAGTACTTC.